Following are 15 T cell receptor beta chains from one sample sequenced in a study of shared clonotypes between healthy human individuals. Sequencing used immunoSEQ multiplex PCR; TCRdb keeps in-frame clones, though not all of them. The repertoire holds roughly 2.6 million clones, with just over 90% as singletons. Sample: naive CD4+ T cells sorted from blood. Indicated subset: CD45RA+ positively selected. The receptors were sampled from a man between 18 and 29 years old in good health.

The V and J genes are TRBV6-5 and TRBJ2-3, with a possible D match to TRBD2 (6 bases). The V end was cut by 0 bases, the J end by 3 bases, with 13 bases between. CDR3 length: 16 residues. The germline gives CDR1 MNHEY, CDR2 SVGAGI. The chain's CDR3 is CASSYSLGSVTDTQYF. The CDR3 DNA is TGTGCCAGCAGTTACTCTCTCGGGAGTGTGACAGATACGCAGTATTTT.

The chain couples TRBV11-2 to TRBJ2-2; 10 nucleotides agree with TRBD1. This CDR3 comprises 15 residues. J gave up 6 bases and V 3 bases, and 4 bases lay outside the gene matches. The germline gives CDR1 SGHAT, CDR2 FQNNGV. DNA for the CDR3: TGTGCCAGCAGCTTGTCCGGGACAGGGGCCGGGGAGCTGTTTTTT. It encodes CASSLSGTGAGELFF.

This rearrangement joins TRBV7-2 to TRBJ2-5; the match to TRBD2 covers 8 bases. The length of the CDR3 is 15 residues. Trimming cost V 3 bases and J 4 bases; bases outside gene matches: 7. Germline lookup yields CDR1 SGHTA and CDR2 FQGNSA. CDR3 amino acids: CASSLVIGRVETQYF. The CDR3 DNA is TGTGCCAGCAGCTTGGTGATCGGGAGGGTAGAGACCCAGTACTTC.

Here the CDR3 reads CASSITPTGPYEQYF. CDR3 bases: TGTGCCAGTAGTATCACCCCAACGGGCCCCTACGAGCAGTACTTC. The chain joins TRBV19 to TRBJ2-7; D is uncertain. Germline CDR1 reads LNHDA; CDR2 reads SQIVND (reference sequence). V was trimmed by 3 bases and J by 2 bases, leaving 14 bases between them. The CDR3 extends over 15 amino acids.

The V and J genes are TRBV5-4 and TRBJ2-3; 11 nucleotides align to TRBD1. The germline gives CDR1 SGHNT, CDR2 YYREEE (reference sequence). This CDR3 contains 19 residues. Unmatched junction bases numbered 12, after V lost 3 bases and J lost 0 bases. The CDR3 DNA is TGTGCCAGCAGCTCCGGGCAGGACAGGGGGCCTCCTAGCACAGATACGCAGTATTTT. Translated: CASSSGQDRGPPSTDTQYF.

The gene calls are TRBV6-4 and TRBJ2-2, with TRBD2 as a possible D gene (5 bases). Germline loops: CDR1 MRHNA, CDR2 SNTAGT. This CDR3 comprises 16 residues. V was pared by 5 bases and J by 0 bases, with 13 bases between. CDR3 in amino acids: CASSLSLVTNTGELFF. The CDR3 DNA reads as TGTGCCAGCAGTTTGTCACTAGTAACGAACACCGGGGAGCTGTTTTTT.

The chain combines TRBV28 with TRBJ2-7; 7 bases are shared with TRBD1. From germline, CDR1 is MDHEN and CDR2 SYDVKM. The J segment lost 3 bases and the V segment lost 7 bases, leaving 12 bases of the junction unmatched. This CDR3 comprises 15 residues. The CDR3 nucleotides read TGTGCCAGCACGCACCCCACAGGGGTCGGCTACGAGCAGTACTTC. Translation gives CASTHPTGVGYEQYF.

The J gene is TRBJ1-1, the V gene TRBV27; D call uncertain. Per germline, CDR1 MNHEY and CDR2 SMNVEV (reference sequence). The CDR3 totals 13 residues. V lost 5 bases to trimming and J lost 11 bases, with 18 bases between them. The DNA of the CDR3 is TGTGCCAGCAGTCCCCGGATCGGGGTCGGGGCTTTCTTT. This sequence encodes CASSPRIGVGAFF.

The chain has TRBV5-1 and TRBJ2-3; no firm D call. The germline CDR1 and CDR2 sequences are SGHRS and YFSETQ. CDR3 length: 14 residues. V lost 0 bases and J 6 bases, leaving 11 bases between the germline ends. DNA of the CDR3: TGCGCCAGCAGCTTGGGTGACGGCCTTGATACGCAGTATTTT. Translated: CASSLGDGLDTQYF.

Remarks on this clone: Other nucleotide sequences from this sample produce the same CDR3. CDR3: CAWSGPNTEAFF. The CDR3 nucleotides are TGTGCCTGGAGTGGGCCGAACACTGAAGCTTTCTTT. The rearrangement uses TRBV30 and TRBJ1-1; D not resolved. Germline V lookup: CDR1 GTSNPN, CDR2 SVGIG (reference sequence). Trimming shortened V by 1 base and J by 1 base, and 4 bases separated the two germline ends. The CDR3 is made up of 12 amino acids.

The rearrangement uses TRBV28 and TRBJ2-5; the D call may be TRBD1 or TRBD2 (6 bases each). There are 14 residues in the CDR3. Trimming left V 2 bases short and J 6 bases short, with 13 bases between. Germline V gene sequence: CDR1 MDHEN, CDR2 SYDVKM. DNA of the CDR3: TGTGCCAGCAGTTTACTACAGGGAGGACAGACCCAGTACTTC. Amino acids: CASSLLQGGQTQYF.

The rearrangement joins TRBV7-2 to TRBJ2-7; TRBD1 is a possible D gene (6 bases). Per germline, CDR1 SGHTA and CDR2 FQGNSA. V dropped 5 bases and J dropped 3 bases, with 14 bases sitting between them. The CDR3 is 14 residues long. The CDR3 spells CASSPNRVSYEQYF. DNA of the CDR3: TGTGCCAGCAGCCCAAACAGGGTTAGCTACGAGCAGTACTTC.

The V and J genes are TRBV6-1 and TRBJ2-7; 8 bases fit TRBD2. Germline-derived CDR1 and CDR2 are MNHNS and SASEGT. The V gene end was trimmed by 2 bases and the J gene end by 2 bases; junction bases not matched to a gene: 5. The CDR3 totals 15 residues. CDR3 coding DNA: TGTGCCAGCAGTGAACAGACTAGCGCGACCTACGAGCAGTACTTC. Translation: CASSEQTSATYEQYF.

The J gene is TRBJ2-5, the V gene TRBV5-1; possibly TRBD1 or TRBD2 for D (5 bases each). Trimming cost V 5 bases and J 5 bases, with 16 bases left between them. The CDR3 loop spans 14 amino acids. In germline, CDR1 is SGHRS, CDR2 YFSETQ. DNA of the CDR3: TGCGCCAGCAGGTCCGGGGCGGTAGGGGAGACCCAGTACTTC. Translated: CASRSGAVGETQYF.

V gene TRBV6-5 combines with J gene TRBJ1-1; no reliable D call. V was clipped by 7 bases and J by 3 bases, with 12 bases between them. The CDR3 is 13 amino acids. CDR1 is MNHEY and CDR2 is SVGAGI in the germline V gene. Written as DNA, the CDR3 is TGTGCCAGCACGTATAAGAGGGACACTGAAGCTTTCTTT. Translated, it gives CASTYKRDTEAFF.